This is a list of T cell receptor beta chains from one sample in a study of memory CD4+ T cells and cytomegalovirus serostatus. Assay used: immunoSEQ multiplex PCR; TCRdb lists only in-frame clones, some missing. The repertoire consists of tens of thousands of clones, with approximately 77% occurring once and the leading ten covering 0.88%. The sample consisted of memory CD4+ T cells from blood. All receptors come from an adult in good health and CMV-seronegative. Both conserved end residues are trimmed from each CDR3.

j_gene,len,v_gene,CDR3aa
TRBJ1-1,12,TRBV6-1,ASKLEGVDTEAF
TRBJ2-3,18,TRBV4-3,ASSQDGTSSGSRSADTQY
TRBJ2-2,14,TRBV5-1,ASSPGTSGITGELF
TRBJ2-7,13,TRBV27,ASSSPRQGRYEQY
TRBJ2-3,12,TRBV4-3,ASSQMQERDTQY
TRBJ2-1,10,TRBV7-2,ASSLGQMVQF
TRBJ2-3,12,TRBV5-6,ASSSETWADTQY
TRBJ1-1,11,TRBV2,ATNFYTNTEAF
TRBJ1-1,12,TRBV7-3,ASSPAGGNTEAF
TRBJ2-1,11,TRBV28,ASTPPGMAEQF
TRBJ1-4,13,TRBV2,ASRDTGGYSEKLF
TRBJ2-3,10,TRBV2,ASRVGVDTQY
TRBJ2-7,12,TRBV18,ASSDGGQGTRRY
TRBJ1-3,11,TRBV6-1,AGRGLAGNTIY
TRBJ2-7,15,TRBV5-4,ASSPNTGTGISYEQY